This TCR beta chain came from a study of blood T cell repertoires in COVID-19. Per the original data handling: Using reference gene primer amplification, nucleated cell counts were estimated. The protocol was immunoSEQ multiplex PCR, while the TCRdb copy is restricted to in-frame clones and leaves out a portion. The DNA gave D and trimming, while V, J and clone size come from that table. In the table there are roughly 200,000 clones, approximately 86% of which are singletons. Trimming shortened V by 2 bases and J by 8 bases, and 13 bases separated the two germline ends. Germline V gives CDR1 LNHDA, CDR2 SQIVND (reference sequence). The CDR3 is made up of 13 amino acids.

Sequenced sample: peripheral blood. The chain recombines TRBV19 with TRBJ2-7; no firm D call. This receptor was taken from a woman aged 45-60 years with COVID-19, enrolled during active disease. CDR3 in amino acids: CASSIRHEVKQYF. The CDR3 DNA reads TGTGCCAGTAGTATACGCCATGAGGTGAAGCAGTACTTC.